This paragraph covers one T cell receptor beta chain sequence. This sample is part of a study of early T cells in non-severe SARS-CoV-2 infection. TCRdb used MiXCR to reprocess the 5' RACE reads, holding one entry per CDR3 protein. The sample carries tens of thousands of distinct CDR3 sequences, around 11% recorded once. Trimming at V came to 2 bases and at J to 5 bases, leaving 2 bases not matched to a gene. Germline loops: CDR1 SEHNR, CDR2 FQNEAQ (reference sequence). The CDR3 is made up of 14 amino acids. The sequence was obtained from an adult who was a healthcare worker with PCR-confirmed SARS-CoV-2 infection or an uninfected control (not recorded which). The source was whole blood, collected at baseline. This rearrangement joins TRBV7-9 to TRBJ2-2; the match to TRBD2 covers 7 bases. CDR3 loop: CASSLSGVTGELFF. The CDR3 nucleotides read TGTGCCAGCAGCTTAAGCGGGGTTACCGGGGAGCTGTTTTTT.